The 15 T cell receptor beta chains given below trace back to one sample, sequenced in a study of blood T cell repertoires in COVID-19. Assay used: immunoSEQ multiplex PCR; TCRdb lists only in-frame clones, some missing. The table shows roughly 110,000 clones, with around nine tenths occurring only once. The sequenced sample was peripheral blood. Receptor source: a woman aged 30 to 39 with acute or convalescent COVID-19.

The chain combines TRBV11-2 with TRBJ1-2, with a weak D call TRBD1 (5 bases). The V gene's germline CDR1 is SGHAT and CDR2 FQNNGV. V gave up 3 bases and J gave up 0 bases, with 8 bases separating them. The CDR3 extends over 14 amino acids. CDR3 sequence reads: CASSFGGSNYGYTF. DNA of the CDR3: TGTGCCAGCAGCTTCGGGGGATCTAACTATGGCTACACCTTC. The full variable domain, rest sourced from reference TRBV11-2 and TRBJ1-2, is EAGVAQSPRYKIIEKRQSVAFWCNPISGHATLYWYQQILGQGPKLLIQFQNNGVVDDSQLPKDRFSAERLKGVDSTLKIQPAKLEDSAVYLCASSFGGSNYGYTFGSGTRLTVV.

The chain has TRBV18 and TRBJ2-5; D is unclear. This CDR3 has 16 amino acids. Germline V gene data show CDR1 as KGHSH and CDR2 as LQKENI. Deletions cut 1 base from V and 0 bases from J, with 12 bases between. The CDR3 DNA follows: TGTGCCAGCTCACCACTGTTAACAGAGTACCAAGAGACCCAGTACTTC. Translated: CASSPLLTEYQETQYF.

J is TRBJ1-4 and V is TRBV6-6; D uncertain. Germline CDR1 and CDR2: MNHNY and SVGAGI (reference sequence). The V end lost 0 bases, the J end lost 8 bases, and 16 bases lay between the germline ends. This CDR3 region has 16 residues. CDR3 loop: CASSYSLGLGGEKLFF. As DNA, the CDR3 is TGTGCCAGCAGTTACTCTTTGGGCCTAGGAGGAGAAAAACTGTTTTTT.

This clone was observed once. This chain connects TRBV7-2 to TRBJ1-2; D may be TRBD1 (5 bases). V lost 8 bases and J 3 bases, leaving 10 bases between the germline ends. Germline values: CDR1 SGHTA, CDR2 FQGNSA. The CDR3 loop spans 12 amino acids. The DNA for the CDR3 is TGTGCCAGCCGCCGGGGGTACTATGGCTACACCTTC. It translates to CASRRGYYGYTF.

This chain links TRBV1 with TRBJ2-3; the table calls TRBD2, which could not be checked here. TRBV1 is classified as a pseudogene. The length of the CDR3 is 14 residues. CDR3 residues: CTSSPTSDFDTQYF. CDR3 nucleotides: TGCACCAGCAGCCCGACTAGCGATTTCGATACGCAGTATTTT.

The chain couples TRBV5-8 to TRBJ1-6; D ambiguous. CDR3 size: 12 residues. V lost 2 bases, J lost 14 bases, and 11 bases lay in between. Germline loops: CDR1 SGHTS, CDR2 YDEGEE. The CDR3 DNA sequence: TGTGCCAGCAGCTTTCGTCTAGAGTCCCTCCACTTT. It is translated as CASSFRLESLHF.

Written as DNA, the CDR3 is TGTGCCTGGAGCCCGGAGGATGAGCAGTTCTTC. It is translated as CAWSPEDEQFF. This chain joins TRBV30 and TRBJ2-1; TRBD2 might be the D (5 bases). This CDR3 comprises 11 residues. V was shortened by 3 bases and J by 8 bases, with 8 bases between the two germline ends. CDR1 and CDR2 from the germline V gene are GTSNPN and SVGIG (reference sequence). Variable domain in full (rest from reference TRBV30 and TRBJ2-1): SQTIHQWPATLVQPVGSPLSLECTVEGTSNPNLYWYRQAAGRGLQLLFYSVGIGQISSEVPQNLSASRPQDRQFILSSKKLLLSDSGFYLCAWSPEDEQFFGPGTRLTVL.

The chain carries TRBV11-2 and TRBJ1-5; D remains ambiguous. The germline gives CDR1 SGHAT, CDR2 FQNNGV. Trimming pared 6 bases from V and 2 bases from J, leaving 11 bases between. The CDR3 is 14 amino acids. CDR3 sequence reads: CASSRGLGNQPQHF. CDR3 nucleotides: TGTGCCAGCAGTCGAGGTTTGGGCAATCAGCCCCAGCATTTT. Supplemented by reference TRBV11-2 and TRBJ1-5, the full variable domain reads EAGVAQSPRYKIIEKRQSVAFWCNPISGHATLYWYQQILGQGPKLLIQFQNNGVVDDSQLPKDRFSAERLKGVDSTLKIQPAKLEDSAVYLCASSRGLGNQPQHFGDGTRLSIL.

The rearrangement joins TRBV7-2 to TRBJ1-1; a weak D match, TRBD1 (6 bases). The CDR3 is 15 amino acids. Trimming removed 1 base from V and 5 bases from J, with 14 bases in between. In germline, CDR1 is SGHTA, CDR2 FQGNSA. In DNA form, the CDR3 reads TGTGCCAGCAGCTTAGTCTCCAGGGGAGGGACTGAAGCTTTCTTT. Its protein product is CASSLVSRGGTEAFF.

The V gene is TRBV7-9, the J gene TRBJ1-2; 9 positions agree with TRBD1. Germline V gene sequence: CDR1 SEHNR, CDR2 FQNEAQ (reference sequence). Losses at the gene ends were 3 bases for V and 5 bases for J; bases not matched to a gene: 4. The CDR3 totals 14 residues. CDR3 sequence: CASSFGTGRYGYTF. The CDR3 coding sequence is TGTGCCAGCAGCTTTGGGACAGGGAGGTATGGCTACACCTTC.

The chain is built from TRBV25-1 and TRBJ2-5, with D unclear. Germline CDR1 is MGHDK and CDR2 is SYGVNS. V dropped 5 bases and J dropped 1 base, with 5 bases sitting between them. The CDR3 consists of 12 residues. CDR3 in amino acids: CASSWSQETQYF. CDR3 in DNA: TGTGCCAGCAGTTGGAGCCAAGAGACCCAGTACTTC.

This chain uses TRBV10-1 with TRBJ1-1; the D gene is possibly TRBD1 (6 bases). Trimming shortened V by 7 bases and J by 2 bases, and 8 bases separated the two germline ends. In germline, CDR1 is WNHNN, CDR2 SYGVQD (reference sequence). The CDR3 is 12 residues long. Here the CDR3 reads CASKGENTEAFF. The DNA of the CDR3 is TGCGCCAGCAAGGGGGAAAACACTGAAGCTTTCTTT.

The rearrangement links TRBV7-6 to TRBJ2-3; 10 nucleotides align to TRBD2. This CDR3 is built from 18 residues. Germline V CDR1 and CDR2: SGHVS, FNYEAQ. J gave up 4 bases and V 5 bases, and 15 bases lay outside the gene matches. As DNA, the CDR3 is TGTGCCAGCAGCAGGAGACCTTCAGCGGGGGGGCAGGCAGATACGCAGTATTTT. Translating it yields CASSRRPSAGGQADTQYF.

The genes are TRBV24-1 and TRBJ2-1; D possibly corresponds to TRBD2 (5 bases). The CDR3 spans 17 residues. Trimming removed 3 bases at V and 4 bases at J, with 18 bases between. Germline loops: CDR1 KGHDR, CDR2 SFDVKD. CDR3 coding DNA: TGTGCCACCAGTGATGGCCCCATGAGGGATGATTACAATGAGCAGTTCTTC. Encoded protein: CATSDGPMRDDYNEQFF.

The genes are TRBV11-3 and TRBJ2-5; the D gene is possibly TRBD1 (6 bases). Per germline, CDR1 SGHNT and CDR2 YENEEA. Trimming left V 4 bases short and J 5 bases short, with 17 bases between. The CDR3 totals 15 residues. Here the CDR3 reads CASSSPAGVLETQYF. CDR3 bases: TGTGCCAGCAGCTCCCCAGCAGGGGTCTTGGAGACCCAGTACTTC.